Listed below are T cell receptor beta chains from one sample, sequenced in a study of blood T cell repertoires in COVID-19. Clones were read by immunoSEQ multiplex PCR, and TCRdb kept only the in-frame ones, dropping some. Among some 360,000 clones listed, over 75% were seen once. Sequencing was carried out using peripheral blood. The receptors derive from an older woman with COVID-19, enrolled during active disease. Each CDR3 is given with its conserved first and last residue. Fields, in order: D gene, J gene, clone size, V gene, CDR3 DNA, CDR3 protein. The D gene is left open where the match is weak. Rows give clone size only sometimes, using once, few, many, or a class for an expanded clone.

D: NA
J: TRBJ2-7
size: NA
V: TRBV5-1
DNA: TGCGCCAGCAGCTTGTCCGGGACTTCCTACGAGCAGTACTTC
CDR3: CASSLSGTSYEQYF

D: NA
J: TRBJ1-5
size: NA
V: TRBV19
DNA: TGTGCCAGTAGTAGCGGACAGTCTCTCGTTCCCCAGCATTTT
CDR3: CASSSGQSLVPQHF

D: TRBD1
J: TRBJ1-6
size: NA
V: TRBV2
DNA: TGTGCCAGCAGTGCCGGGACAGGGGTTTCACCCCTCCACTTT
CDR3: CASSAGTGVSPLHF

D: NA
J: TRBJ2-5
size: NA
V: TRBV7-2
DNA: TGTGCCAGCAGCTTTTACCCACGCCAGCGGACGCTGAGAGAGACCCAGTACTTC
CDR3: CASSFYPRQRTLRETQYF

D: NA
J: TRBJ1-1
size: NA
V: TRBV18
DNA: TGTGCCAGCTCACCAAACCCTAGGAACACTGAAGCTTTCTTT
CDR3: CASSPNPRNTEAFF

D: TRBD2
J: TRBJ2-1
size: NA
V: TRBV6-5
DNA: TGTGCCAGCAGTCTTAGCGGGGCACACAATGAGCAGTTCTTC
CDR3: CASSLSGAHNEQFF

D: TRBD1
J: TRBJ1-1
size: NA
V: TRBV28
DNA: TGTGCCAGCAGTGGGGGACAGGGAGTAATTTCTGAAGCTTTCTTT
CDR3: CASSGGQGVISEAFF

D: NA
J: TRBJ1-1
size: NA
V: TRBV3-1/TRBV3-2
DNA: TGTGCCAGCAGCCATGACACGAGGGTTGGCACTGAAGCTTTCTTT
CDR3: CASSHDTRVGTEAFF

D: NA
J: TRBJ1-3
size: NA
V: TRBV5-5
DNA: TGTGCCAGCAGCTTTCCAGGGCTGACAGGAGCCATATATTTT
CDR3: CASSFPGLTGAIYF

D: TRBD1
J: TRBJ1-6
size: NA
V: TRBV5-1
DNA: TGCGCCAGCAGCGGACAGGGGAATTCACCCCTCCACTTT
CDR3: CASSGQGNSPLHF

D: NA
J: TRBJ1-1
size: many
V: TRBV15
DNA: TGTGCCACCAGCAGAGCCTCGGGGGGTGAAGCTTTCTTT
CDR3: CATSRASGGEAFF

D: TRBD1
J: TRBJ2-1
size: NA
V: TRBV4-1
DNA: TGCGCCAGCAGCCAGGGACAGTCCTACAATGAGCAGTTCTTC
CDR3: CASSQGQSYNEQFF

D: TRBD1
J: TRBJ2-3
size: once
V: TRBV19
DNA: TGTGCCAGTAGTCCATTCCCGACAGGGTTTGGCACAGATACGCAGTATTTT
CDR3: CASSPFPTGFGTDTQYF

D: TRBD1
J: TRBJ2-3
size: NA
V: TRBV6-5
DNA: TGTGCCAGCAGTAGACAGGGGGCGAGGGATACGCAGTATTTT
CDR3: CASSRQGARDTQYF

D: NA
J: TRBJ1-2
size: NA
V: TRBV6-5
DNA: TGTGCCAGCAGTTACTCGGGCAGGGTCGGCTATGGCTACACCTTC
CDR3: CASSYSGRVGYGYTF

D: NA
J: TRBJ2-7
size: NA
V: TRBV19
DNA: TGTGCCAGTAGCCCGGACAGCTACGAGCAGTACTTC
CDR3: CASSPDSYEQYF

D: NA
J: TRBJ1-1
size: NA
V: TRBV12-3/TRBV12-4
DNA: TGTGCCAGCAGTTTAGGTGGGGGAGGGGCAGCTTTCTTT
CDR3: CASSLGGGGAAFF

D: TRBD1
J: TRBJ1-1
size: NA
V: TRBV5-4
DNA: TGTGCCAGCAGCGCGGACAGGTGGAACACTGAAGCTTTCTTT
CDR3: CASSADRWNTEAFF

D: NA
J: TRBJ2-1
size: NA
V: TRBV5-1
DNA: TGCGCCAGCAGCTTGGGCGGTAATGAGCAGTTCTTC
CDR3: CASSLGGNEQFF

D: TRBD1
J: TRBJ1-6
size: NA
V: TRBV5-1
DNA: TGCGCCAGCAGCTTGGGGGGGGACAGCTATTCACCCCTCCACTTT
CDR3: CASSLGGDSYSPLHF

D: TRBD1
J: TRBJ1-2
size: NA
V: TRBV5-1
DNA: TGCGCCAGCAGCTTGGCCGGGGGACAGGGAAAAGGTGGCTACACCTTC
CDR3: CASSLAGGQGKGGYTF

D: NA
J: TRBJ1-1
size: few
V: TRBV3-1/TRBV3-2
DNA: TGTGCCAGCAGCCGCGGGTCGGGGAACACTGAAGCTTTCTTT
CDR3: CASSRGSGNTEAFF

D: TRBD2
J: TRBJ2-1
size: NA
V: TRBV5-1
DNA: TGCGCCAGCAGCTGGGGGTTCAGCGGGGGATACAATGAGCAGTTCTTC
CDR3: CASSWGFSGGYNEQFF

D: TRBD1
J: TRBJ1-2
size: NA
V: TRBV2
DNA: TGTGCCAGCAGGTCACCGGGACAGGGGGCGAGTGGCTACACCTTC
CDR3: CASRSPGQGASGYTF

D: NA
J: TRBJ2-3
size: NA
V: TRBV7-2
DNA: TGTGCCAGCAGGCCGAGATGGACAGATACGCAGTATTTT
CDR3: CASRPRWTDTQYF

D: TRBD2
J: TRBJ2-7
size: NA
V: TRBV6-5
DNA: TGTGCCAGCAGTTACTCGCGCGGGGGATACGAGCAGTACTTC
CDR3: CASSYSRGGYEQYF

D: NA
J: TRBJ2-7
size: NA
V: TRBV30
DNA: TGTGCCTGGAGTGTACGAGGGATCGCCTCCTACGAGCAGTACTTC
CDR3: CAWSVRGIASYEQYF

D: TRBD2
J: TRBJ2-1
size: NA
V: TRBV7-2
DNA: TGTGCCAGCAGCTCCCGGACTAGCGGAGAGGAGCAGTTCTTC
CDR3: CASSSRTSGEEQFF

D: TRBD2
J: TRBJ2-3
size: once
V: TRBV28
DNA: TGTGCCAGCCGCGCCATGGGGGGGTCCCCAGATACGCAGTATTTT
CDR3: CASRAMGGSPDTQYF

D: NA
J: TRBJ2-7
size: NA
V: TRBV28
DNA: TGTGCCAGCCTGGCGGTCGTCAGCTCCTACGAGCAGTACTTC
CDR3: CASLAVVSSYEQYF

D: NA
J: TRBJ2-3
size: NA
V: TRBV5-1
DNA: TGCGCCAGCAGCCTACCGACAAGCACAGATACGCAGTATTTT
CDR3: CASSLPTSTDTQYF

D: NA
J: TRBJ2-7
size: NA
V: TRBV2
DNA: TGTGCCAGCAGTGAAGGGCAACAAAGCTCCTACGAGCAGTACTTC
CDR3: CASSEGQQSSYEQYF

D: NA
J: TRBJ1-1
size: NA
V: TRBV6-1
DNA: TGTGCCAGCAGCCTAAGGGAGGGCCACACTGAAGCTTTCTTT
CDR3: CASSLREGHTEAFF

D: NA
J: TRBJ2-7
size: once
V: TRBV20-1
DNA: TGCAGTGCTAGAGAAGGCGGCGAGCAGTACTTC
CDR3: CSAREGGEQYF

D: NA
J: TRBJ1-3
size: NA
V: TRBV7-9
DNA: TGTGCCAGCAGCAGAGAGAGCTCTGGAAACACCATATATTTT
CDR3: CASSRESSGNTIYF

D: NA
J: TRBJ2-3
size: NA
V: TRBV27
DNA: TGTGCCAGCAGTGCTCAGGGGACAGATACGCAGTATTTT
CDR3: CASSAQGTDTQYF

D: TRBD1
J: TRBJ2-7
size: NA
V: TRBV9
DNA: TGTGCCAGCAGCCCCCGGACAGGCGTCCCCTACGAGCAGTACTTC
CDR3: CASSPRTGVPYEQYF

D: NA
J: TRBJ1-2
size: NA
V: TRBV6-5
DNA: TGTGCCAGCAGGCCCCCGGTGAGGAATTATGGCTACACCTTC
CDR3: CASRPPVRNYGYTF

D: TRBD1
J: TRBJ2-5
size: NA
V: TRBV6-4
DNA: TGTGCCAGCGGAAAGACAGGGTACCAAAAGACCCAGTACTTC
CDR3: CASGKTGYQKTQYF

D: NA
J: TRBJ2-5
size: NA
V: TRBV24-1
DNA: TGTGCCACCAGTGATCCCGGGACACCTCAAGAGACCCAGTACTTC
CDR3: CATSDPGTPQETQYF

D: NA
J: TRBJ1-2
size: once
V: TRBV30
DNA: TGTGCCTGGGGGAGGGGGGGCTACACCTTC
CDR3: CAWGRGGYTF

D: NA
J: TRBJ2-5
size: NA
V: TRBV12-3/TRBV12-4
DNA: TGTGCCAGCAGTTTGGCCCTTAACAAATACTTC
CDR3: CASSLALNKYF